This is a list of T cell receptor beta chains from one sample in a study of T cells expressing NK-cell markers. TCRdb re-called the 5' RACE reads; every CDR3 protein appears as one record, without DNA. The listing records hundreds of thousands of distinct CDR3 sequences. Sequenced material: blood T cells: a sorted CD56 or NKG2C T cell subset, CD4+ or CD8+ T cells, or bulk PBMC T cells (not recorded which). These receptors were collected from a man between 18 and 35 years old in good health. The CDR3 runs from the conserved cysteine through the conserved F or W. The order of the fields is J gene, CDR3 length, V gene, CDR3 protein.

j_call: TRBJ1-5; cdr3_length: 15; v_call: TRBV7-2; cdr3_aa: CASSLNSDSNQPQHF
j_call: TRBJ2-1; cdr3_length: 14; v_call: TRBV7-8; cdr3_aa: CASSNERAWNEQFF
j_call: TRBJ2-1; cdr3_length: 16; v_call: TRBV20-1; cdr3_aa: CSATSVGGAAYNEQFF
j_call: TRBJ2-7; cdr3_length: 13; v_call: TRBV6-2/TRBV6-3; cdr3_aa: CASSYTITYEQYF
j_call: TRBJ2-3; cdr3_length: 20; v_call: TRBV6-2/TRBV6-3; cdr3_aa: CASSYSGTSGRADVTDTQYF
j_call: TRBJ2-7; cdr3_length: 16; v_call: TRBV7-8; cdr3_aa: CASRNLDSSNSYEQYF
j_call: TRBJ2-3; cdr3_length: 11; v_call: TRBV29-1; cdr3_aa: CSVEESGTQYF
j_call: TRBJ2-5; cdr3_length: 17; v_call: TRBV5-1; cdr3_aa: CASSPGQGTLYQETQYF
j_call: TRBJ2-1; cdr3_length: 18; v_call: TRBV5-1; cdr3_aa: CASSLEGVGATSYNEQFF
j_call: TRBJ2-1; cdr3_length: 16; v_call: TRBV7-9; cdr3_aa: CASTSIPTGEDNEQFF
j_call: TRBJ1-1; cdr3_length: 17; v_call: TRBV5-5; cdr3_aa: CASSLGTGSQMNTEAFF
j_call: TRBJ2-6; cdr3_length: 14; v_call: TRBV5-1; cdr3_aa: CASTKTSGANVLTF
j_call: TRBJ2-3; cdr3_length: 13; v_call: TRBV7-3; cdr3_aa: CASSRGQGDTQYF
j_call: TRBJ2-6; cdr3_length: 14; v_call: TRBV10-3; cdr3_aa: CAITWDAGANVLTF
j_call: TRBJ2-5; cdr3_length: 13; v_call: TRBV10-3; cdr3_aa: CAIGREASETQYF
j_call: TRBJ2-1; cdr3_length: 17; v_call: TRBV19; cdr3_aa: CASSIIRTSGGGNEQFF
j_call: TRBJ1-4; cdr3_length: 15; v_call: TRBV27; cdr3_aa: CASSTRQGGDEKLFF
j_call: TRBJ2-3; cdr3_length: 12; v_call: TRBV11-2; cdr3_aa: CASSGFRDTQYF
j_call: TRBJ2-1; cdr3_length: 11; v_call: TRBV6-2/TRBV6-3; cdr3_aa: CASESGLKQFF
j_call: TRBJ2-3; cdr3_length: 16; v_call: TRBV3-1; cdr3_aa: CASSQESTYSTDTQYF
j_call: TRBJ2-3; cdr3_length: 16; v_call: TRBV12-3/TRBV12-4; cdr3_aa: CASSLGIRGSTDTQYF
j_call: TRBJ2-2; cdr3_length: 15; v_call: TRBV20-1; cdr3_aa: CSARARGQLNGELFF
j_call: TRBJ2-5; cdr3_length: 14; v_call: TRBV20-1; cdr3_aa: CSASIRGTRETQYF
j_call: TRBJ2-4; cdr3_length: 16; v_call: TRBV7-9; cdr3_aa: CASSSTGGVAKNIQYF
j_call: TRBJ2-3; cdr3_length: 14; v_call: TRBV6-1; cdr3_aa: CASKKSGSGDTQYF
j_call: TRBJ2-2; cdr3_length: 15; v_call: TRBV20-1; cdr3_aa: CSARDRLRDTGELFF
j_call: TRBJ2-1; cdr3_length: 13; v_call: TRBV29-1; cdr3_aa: CSAWGQGGNEQFF
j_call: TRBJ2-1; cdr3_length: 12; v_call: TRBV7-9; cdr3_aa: CASSQRWDEQFF
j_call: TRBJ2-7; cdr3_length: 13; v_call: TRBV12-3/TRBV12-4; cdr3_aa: CASSFLMSREQYF
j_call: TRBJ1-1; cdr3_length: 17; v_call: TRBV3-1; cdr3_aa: CASTLDPPGTANTEAFF
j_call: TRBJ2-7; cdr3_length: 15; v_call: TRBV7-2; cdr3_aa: CASTLRLAGVVEQYF
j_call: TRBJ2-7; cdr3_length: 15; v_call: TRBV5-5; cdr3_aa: CASRFTGGSSYEQYF
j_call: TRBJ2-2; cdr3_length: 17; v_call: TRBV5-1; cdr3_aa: CASSQGTSGLNTGELFF
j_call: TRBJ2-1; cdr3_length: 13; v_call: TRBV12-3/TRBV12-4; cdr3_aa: CASSFFQPNEQFF
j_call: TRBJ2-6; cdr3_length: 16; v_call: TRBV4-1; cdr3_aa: CASSQGQFSGANVLTF
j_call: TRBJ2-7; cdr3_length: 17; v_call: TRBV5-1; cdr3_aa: CASSLPSRTGGSVEQYF
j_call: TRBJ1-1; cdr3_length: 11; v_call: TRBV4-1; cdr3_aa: CASSQGRLAFF
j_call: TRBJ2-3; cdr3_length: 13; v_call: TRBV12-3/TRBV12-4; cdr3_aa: CASRIFSTDTQYF
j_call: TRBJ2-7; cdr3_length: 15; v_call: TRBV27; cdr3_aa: CASGETGKVGYEQYF
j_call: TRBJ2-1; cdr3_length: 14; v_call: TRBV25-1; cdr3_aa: CASSGLALYNEQFF
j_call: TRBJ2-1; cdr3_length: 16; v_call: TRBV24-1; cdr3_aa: CATSDPGTEAYNEQFF
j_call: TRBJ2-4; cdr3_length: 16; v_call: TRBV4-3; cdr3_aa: CASSPGLAGVLDIQYF
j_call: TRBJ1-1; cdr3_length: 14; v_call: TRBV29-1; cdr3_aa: CSVDRWRMNTEAFF
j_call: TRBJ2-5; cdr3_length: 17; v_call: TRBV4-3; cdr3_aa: CASSQDSSGRLRGTQYF